This TCR beta chain was recovered during a study of Ad26.COV2.S vaccination and SARS-CoV-2 variants. Treatment in this sample: 15 to 20 received Ad26.COV2.S at low or high dose, single or two shots; 5 received placebo; per-sample allocation not given. Day 63 following the first vaccine or placebo injection was when the samples were taken. Produced via immunoSEQ multiplex PCR; TCRdb's table is partial and in-frame only. Seen here are about 680,000 clones, around 89% observed once, and the top ten hold approximately 1.5%. A note on this clone: Its antigen is unknown.

V shed 4 bases and J shed 6 bases, with 15 bases lying between them. Per germline, CDR1 SGHTA and CDR2 FQGNSA. There are 15 residues in the CDR3. Study-wide findings and caveats: Substantial response breadth was reportedly seen for spike-specific CD8+ and CD4+ T cells after vaccination.

This sequence was found in a person aged 18 to 59 who received the Ad26.COV2.S COVID-19 vaccine or a placebo. Sequencing used peripheral blood, obtained in a trial of Ad26.COV2.S vaccine versus placebo. The rearrangement uses TRBV7-2 and TRBJ1-4, with a weak D call TRBD1 (5 bases). The CDR3 region is CASSSSGTGDEKLFF. The CDR3 coding sequence is TGTGCCAGCAGCTCCTCGGGGACGGGTGATGAAAAACTGTTTTTT.